The T cell receptor beta chain described here comes from a study of T cell changes during pregnancy in multiple sclerosis. The germline gives CDR1 SEHNR, CDR2 FQNEAQ (reference sequence). This CDR3 has 15 amino acids. Germline trimming cut 5 bases from V and 4 bases from J; bases unmatched to any gene: 4. TCRdb keeps only in-frame clones here, not all; method: immunoSEQ multiplex PCR. Of 64,000 or so clones listed, around 92% are singletons. The source is a female donor with multiple sclerosis, enrolled in a pregnancy study. The chain joins TRBV7-9 to TRBJ1-5; 11 bases are a match to TRBD1. The specimen was peripheral blood, collected in the first trimester of pregnancy. The CDR3 loop reads CASSRGTGGNQPQHF. Written as DNA, the CDR3 is TGTGCCAGCAGCCGGGGGACAGGGGGAAATCAGCCCCAGCATTTT. Supplemented by reference TRBV7-9 and TRBJ1-5, the full variable domain reads DTGVSQNPRHKITKRGQNVTFRCDPISEHNRLYWYRQTLGQGPEFLTYFQNEAQLEKSRLLSDRFSAERPKGSFSTLEIQRTEQGDSAMYLCASSRGTGGNQPQHFGDGTRLSIL.